Below, 9 T cell receptor beta chains from the same sample are listed, as sequenced in a study of cytomegalovirus exposure and HLA in healthy donors. This table comes from immunoSEQ multiplex PCR, and its TCRdb copy is limited to in-frame clones, with some not included. The data show approximately 120,000 clones, with about nine tenths seen just once and roughly 2.2% held by the top ten. Sequencing was performed on PBMCs. These receptors originate from a woman between 18 and 29 years old in good health and CMV-seronegative.

The chain combines TRBV29-1 with TRBJ2-3, with D perhaps TRBD2 (5 bases). This CDR3 region has 15 residues. The germline V and J ends were trimmed by 4 bases and 0 bases, with 14 bases remaining between them. The germline V gene encodes CDR1 SQVTM and CDR2 ANQGSEA. The CDR3 region is CSVVVFGGSTDTQYF. The CDR3 bases are TGCAGCGTTGTAGTATTTGGAGGTAGCACAGATACGCAGTATTTT.

V is TRBV28 and J is TRBJ2-1; 12 bases fit TRBD2. V dropped 6 bases and J dropped 2; count of bases not matched to a gene: 23. Germline V gene data show CDR1 as MDHEN and CDR2 as SYDVKM. The CDR3 has 22 amino acids. The CDR3 protein is CASSPTRATSGRRANAYNEQFF. CDR3 DNA: TGTGCCAGCAGCCCGACTAGAGCGACTAGCGGGAGAAGGGCTAACGCCTACAATGAGCAGTTCTTC. The full variable domain, its missing parts supplied by reference TRBV28 and TRBJ2-1, is DVKVTQSSRYLVKRTGEKVFLECVQDMDHENMFWYRQDPGLGLRLIYFSYDVKMKEKGDIPEGYSVSREKKERFSLILESASTNQTSMYLCASSPTRATSGRRANAYNEQFFGPGTRLTVL.

CDR3 in amino acids: CASSPRTGTTNTGELFF. The CDR3 DNA sequence: TGTGCCAGCAGCCCTAGGACAGGGACAACGAACACCGGGGAGCTGTTTTTT. The genes are TRBV9 and TRBJ2-2, with 8 bases identical to TRBD1. Germline lookup yields CDR1 SGDLS and CDR2 YYNGEE. The trim removed 4 bases at V and 0 bases at J, leaving 8 bases unmatched. The CDR3 extends over 17 amino acids.

V is TRBV9 and J is TRBJ1-1; no definite D call. The CDR3 length is 12 residues. The ends were cut back, 10 bases at V and 1 base at J, with 11 bases in the middle. In germline, CDR1 is SGDLS, CDR2 YYNGEE. The CDR3 here is CARAGGNTEAFF. For the CDR3, the DNA is TGTGCCCGAGCGGGCGGGAACACTGAAGCTTTCTTT.

For this clone: Additional DNA sequences in this sample encode the identical CDR3. The gene calls are TRBV5-1 and TRBJ1-5; 7 bases are a match to TRBD1. Germline CDR1 SGHRS, CDR2 YFSETQ. The CDR3 covers 14 residues. Trimming at V came to 0 bases and at J to 5 bases, leaving 2 bases not matched to a gene. The CDR3 region has the DNA TGCGCCAGCAGCTTGGGGACAGGAGATCAGCCCCAGCATTTT. It is translated as CASSLGTGDQPQHF.

V is TRBV30 and J is TRBJ2-5; the match to TRBD2 covers 7 bases. Unmatched junction bases numbered 6, after V lost 2 bases and J lost 0 bases. CDR1 GTSNPN and CDR2 SVGIG come from the germline V gene (reference sequence). The CDR3 consists of 15 residues. CDR3 DNA sequence: TGTGCCTGGAGTAAAGCGGGGCAGAACCAAGAGACCCAGTACTTC. This gives the protein CAWSKAGQNQETQYF.

The genes are TRBV4-3 and TRBJ2-1; no reliable D call. The germline V gene encodes CDR1 LGHNA and CDR2 YSLEER. Trimming removed 1 base from V and 0 bases from J, with 7 bases in between. The CDR3 extends over 15 amino acids. The DNA of the CDR3 is TGCGCCAGCAGCCAAGTAGTCCCCTCCTACAATGAGCAGTTCTTC. Translation: CASSQVVPSYNEQFF.

The chain recombines TRBV2 with TRBJ1-1, with no clear D. Germline V gives CDR1 SNHLY, CDR2 FYNNEI. This CDR3 comprises 13 residues. V shed 6 bases and J shed 3 bases, with 11 bases lying between them. CDR3 bases: TGTGCCAGCAGGAAGACACCGGACACTGAAGCTTTCTTT. Translation: CASRKTPDTEAFF.

The chain joins TRBV7-3 to TRBJ2-1; D is perhaps TRBD1 (5 bases). The V end lost 4 bases, the J end lost 0 bases, and 19 bases lay between the germline ends. From germline, CDR1 is SGHTA and CDR2 FQGTGA. CDR3 length equals 18 residues. The CDR3: CASSSNPSNRGSYNEQFF. The DNA for the CDR3 is TGTGCCAGCAGCTCTAACCCCTCAAATAGGGGCTCCTACAATGAGCAGTTCTTC.